A single sample gave rise to the 24 T cell receptor beta chains below, sequenced in a study of CD8 T cells in ankylosing spondylitis. Each CDR3 protein gets one entry after TCRdb re-called the 5' RACE reads with MiXCR. The data contain some 120,000 distinct CDR3 sequences, roughly 7.3% of them singletons. The sequenced material came from blood, either unsorted or a sorted T cell fraction (not recorded which). The receptors come from a male donor with ankylosing spondylitis or in good health (not recorded which).

Ten or more counts support this clonotype. The CDR3 here is CASSLRQPGELFF. CDR3 nucleotides: TGTGCCAGCAGCCTCAGACAACCCGGGGAGCTGTTTTTT. The chain is built from TRBV5-8 and TRBJ2-2; no clear D gene. CDR1 SGHTS and CDR2 YDEGEE come from the germline V gene. This CDR3 has 13 residues. V was pared by 4 bases and J by 6 bases, with 10 bases between. Full variable domain (remainder filled in from reference TRBV5-8 and TRBJ2-2): EAGVTQSPTHLIKTRGQQATLRCSPISGHTSVYWYQQALGLGLQFLLWYDEGEERNRGNFPPRFSGRQFPNYSSELNVNALELEDSALYLCASSLRQPGELFFGEGSRLTVL.

This clonotype was counted many times. The chain uses TRBV12-3 or TRBV12-4 and TRBJ2-3, with unresolved D. The CDR3 loop spans 13 amino acids. V was pared by 5 bases and J by 3 bases, with 9 bases between. In nucleotides, the CDR3 is TGTGCCAGCAGTGGGTCTGGGACAGATACGCAGTATTTT. Encoded protein: CASSGSGTDTQYF.

This clonotype was picked up many times. The chain uses TRBV20-1 and TRBJ2-3; D is undetermined. CDR1 and CDR2 from the germline V gene are DFQATT and SNEGSKA (reference sequence). Between the trimmed V and J ends, which lost 3 bases and 2 bases, there was a span of 12 bases. This CDR3 region has 14 residues. CDR3 residues: CSARVGGNTDTQYF. The CDR3 DNA reads TGCAGTGCTAGGGTCGGCGGAAACACAGATACGCAGTATTTT.

In this sample, this clonotype turned up a few times. The J gene is TRBJ1-1, the V gene TRBV20-1; no definite D call. The CDR3 loop spans 13 amino acids. Trimming removed 8 bases at V and 3 bases at J, with 16 bases between. CDR1 and CDR2 from the germline V gene are DFQATT and SNEGSKA (reference sequence). CDR3 region: CSTLSLGDTEAFF. The DNA of the CDR3 is TGCAGTACCCTGTCTCTCGGGGACACTGAAGCTTTCTTT.

DNA for the CDR3: TGTGCCAGCAACCCAGGACACGAGACCCAGTACTTC. This sequence encodes CASNPGHETQYF. J is TRBJ2-5 and V is TRBV2; a weak D match, TRBD1 (5 bases). This CDR3 comprises 12 residues. Germline V gene sequence: CDR1 SNHLY, CDR2 FYNNEI. Trimming left V 7 bases short and J 5 bases short, with 11 bases between.

This clonotype was recorded many times. The gene calls are TRBV5-1 and TRBJ2-7; D gene uncertain. The CDR3 runs 13 residues. Germline V gene sequence: CDR1 SGHRS, CDR2 YFSETQ. Trimming shortened V by 2 bases and J by 2 bases, and 8 bases separated the two germline ends. The CDR3 region is CASSFGSTYEQYF. The CDR3 DNA reads TGCGCCAGCAGCTTCGGATCCACCTACGAGCAGTACTTC. Variable domain in full (rest from reference TRBV5-1 and TRBJ2-7): KAGVTQTPRYLIKTRGQQVTLSCSPISGHRSVSWYQQTPGQGLQFLFEYFSETQRNKGNFPGRFSGRQFSNSRSEMNVSTLELGDSALYLCASSFGSTYEQYFGPGTRLTVT.

The V gene is TRBV20-1, the J gene TRBJ2-1, with D possibly TRBD2 on 5 matching bases. V shed 5 bases and J shed 5 bases, with 10 bases lying between them. The CDR3 is 12 amino acids. Germline CDR1 is DFQATT and CDR2 is SNEGSKA (reference sequence). The CDR3 DNA reads as TGCAGTGCTCTACTAGTTAACAATGAGCAGTTCTTC. This codes for CSALLVNNEQFF.

There are many counts of this clonotype. The J gene is TRBJ2-3, the V gene TRBV29-1; weak D call: TRBD1 (6 bases). Germline lookup yields CDR1 SQVTM and CDR2 ANQGSEA. The CDR3 runs 14 residues. Deletions cut 6 bases from V and 0 bases from J, with 13 bases between. CDR3 in DNA: TGCAGCGTGGCAACAGGGTCAAGCACAGATACGCAGTATTTT. This encodes CSVATGSSTDTQYF.

This clonotype occurred many times. V and J are TRBV20-1 and TRBJ1-4; 7 nucleotides agree with TRBD1. Per germline, CDR1 DFQATT and CDR2 SNEGSKA (reference sequence). After removal of 5 bases from V and 8 bases from J, the junction contained 8 bases not matched to a gene. This CDR3 is 13 amino acids long. The CDR3 sequence is CSADDREVEKLFF. For the CDR3, the DNA is TGCAGTGCTGATGACAGGGAGGTGGAAAAACTGTTTTTT.

This clonotype was seen many times. The rearrangement links TRBV19 to TRBJ1-5, with TRBD1 as a possible D gene (5 bases). Trimming removed 5 bases from V and 5 bases from J, with 16 bases in between. The germline gives CDR1 LNHDA, CDR2 SQIVND (reference sequence). The CDR3 length is 15 residues. CDR3 protein: CASSSGTGGYQPQHF. The DNA of the CDR3 is TGTGCCAGTAGTTCCGGGACCGGGGGGTATCAGCCCCAGCATTTT.

This clonotype was counted ten times or more. The V and J genes are TRBV28 and TRBJ1-5, with D hard to call. Looked up from germline, CDR1 is MDHEN and CDR2 is SYDVKM. The CDR3 runs 11 residues. Trimming removed 5 bases from V and 15 bases from J, with 14 bases in between. In nucleotides, the CDR3 is TGTGCCAGCAGTACGTCCACAGCACCGCATTTT. Translated, it gives CASSTSTAPHF.

The table lists this clonotype with many counts. The chain couples TRBV5-1 to TRBJ2-1; D is possibly TRBD1 (6 bases). The germline V gene encodes CDR1 SGHRS and CDR2 YFSETQ. The CDR3 sequence is 13 residues long. V was trimmed by 4 bases and J by 5 bases, leaving 10 bases between them. The CDR3 sequence is CASSGTKDNEQFF. The DNA of the CDR3 is TGCGCCAGCAGCGGGACAAAAGACAATGAGCAGTTCTTC.

The chain joins TRBV24-1 to TRBJ2-5, with a tentative D call TRBD1 (6 bases). The CDR3 consists of 15 residues. Germline V gene sequence: CDR1 KGHDR, CDR2 SFDVKD. The ends were cut back, 3 bases at V and 5 bases at J, with 15 bases in the middle. The CDR3, as DNA: TGTGCCACCAGTGATCCTTCCAGGGGCCCGGAGACCCAGTACTTC. It yields the protein CATSDPSRGPETQYF.

This clonotype was observed many times. The V gene is TRBV7-8, the J gene TRBJ2-5; D unclear. The V gene's germline CDR1 is SGHVS and CDR2 FQNEAQ. The CDR3 has 11 amino acids. V was shortened by 1 base and J by 7 bases, with 4 bases between the two germline ends. CDR3 bases: TGTGCCAGCAGCTTAGGAGCGACCCAGTACTTC. Amino acids: CASSLGATQYF.

In this sample, this clonotype turned up many times. The DNA of the CDR3 is TGCGCCAGCAGCTGGGGATCTAATGAAAAACTGTTTTTT. Translating it yields CASSWGSNEKLFF. The chain employs TRBV5-1 and TRBJ1-4; D gene uncertain. The CDR3 length is 13 residues. The germline V gene encodes CDR1 SGHRS and CDR2 YFSETQ. V lost 3 bases and J lost 3, with 6 bases in between.

Worth noting for this clonotype: With a much larger clone just one base away, this may be a read error. V and J are TRBV5-1 and TRBJ2-1; D might be TRBD1 (5 bases). The length of the CDR3 is 12 residues. Germline V gene lookup returns CDR1 SGHRS and CDR2 YFSETQ. V was cut by 4 bases and J by 8 bases, with 10 bases left in between. The CDR3 DNA reads as TGCGCCAGCAGCCCCCAGGGTCATGAGCAGTTCTTC. The encoded protein is CASSPQGHEQFF.

This clonotype turned up a few times. This rearrangement joins TRBV29-1 to TRBJ1-1; TRBD1 agrees at 7 bases. Germline V gene sequence: CDR1 SQVTM, CDR2 ANQGSEA. V lost 5 bases and J lost 0; bases outside the gene matches: 9. There are 15 residues in the CDR3. In DNA, the CDR3 is TGCAGCGTTCTAGACAGGGCGGAGGTGAACACTGAAGCTTTCTTT. This codes for CSVLDRAEVNTEAFF.

This clonotype was observed many times. The rearrangement links TRBV5-1 to TRBJ1-2, with 11 bases lining up with TRBD1. This CDR3 has 12 amino acids. Germline V gene data show CDR1 as SGHRS and CDR2 as YFSETQ. Trimming took 8 bases from V and 6 from J; bases not matched to a gene: 3. The CDR3 reads CASGQGADGYTF. In nucleotides, the CDR3 is TGCGCCAGTGGACAGGGGGCTGATGGCTACACCTTC.

This clonotype has ten or more counts. The CDR3 loop is CASSHRTPSTDTQYF. The DNA for the CDR3 is TGTGCCAGCAGCCATAGGACACCTAGCACAGATACGCAGTATTTT. The chain carries TRBV3-1 and TRBJ2-3; a possible D gene is TRBD1 (5 bases). The CDR3 covers 15 residues. The ends were cut back, 3 bases at V and 0 bases at J, with 10 bases in the middle. Germline V gives CDR1 LGHDT, CDR2 YNNKEL (reference sequence).

V gene TRBV20-1 combines with J gene TRBJ1-5; no clear D gene. The V gene lost 7 bases and the J gene lost 3 bases, with 10 bases spanning the gap. The CDR3 contains 12 residues. Per the germline V gene, CDR1 is DFQATT and CDR2 is SNEGSKA (reference sequence). The CDR3: CSGAETNQPQHF. The CDR3 coding sequence is TGCAGTGGGGCGGAGACCAATCAGCCCCAGCATTTT.

This clonotype came up many times. This chain uses TRBV12-3 or TRBV12-4 with TRBJ1-2; tentative D call: TRBD1 (5 bases). Trimming shortened V by 3 bases and J by 7 bases, and 12 bases separated the two germline ends. CDR3 length: 13 residues. CDR3: CASSFPAQGGYTF. CDR3 bases: TGTGCCAGCAGTTTTCCCGCTCAGGGTGGCTACACCTTC.

The rearrangement joins TRBV28 to TRBJ2-3; possibly TRBD1 for D (6 bases). Germline V gene sequence: CDR1 MDHEN, CDR2 SYDVKM. CDR3 length: 14 amino acids. V gave up 6 bases and J gave up 0 bases, with 10 bases separating them. CDR3 DNA sequence: TGTGCCAGCAGCAGACAGGATAGCACAGATACGCAGTATTTT. Its translation is CASSRQDSTDTQYF.

In this sample, this clonotype turned up many times. The genes are TRBV20-1 and TRBJ1-5; D gene unclear. The length of the CDR3 is 12 residues. The germline gives CDR1 DFQATT, CDR2 SNEGSKA (reference sequence). V lost 2 bases and J 1 base, leaving 3 bases between the germline ends. The CDR3 is CSARRSNQPQHF. CDR3 in DNA: TGCAGTGCTAGACGGAGCAATCAGCCCCAGCATTTT.

This clonotype was detected a few times. The chain uses TRBV18 and TRBJ2-5; 8 bases match TRBD1. This CDR3 is built from 14 residues. The germline gives CDR1 KGHSH, CDR2 LQKENI. Trimming at V came to 4 bases and at J to 0 bases, leaving 1 base not matched to a gene. In DNA form, the CDR3 reads TGTGCCAGCTCACAGGGACAGGACCAAGAGACCCAGTACTTC. Its translation is CASSQGQDQETQYF.